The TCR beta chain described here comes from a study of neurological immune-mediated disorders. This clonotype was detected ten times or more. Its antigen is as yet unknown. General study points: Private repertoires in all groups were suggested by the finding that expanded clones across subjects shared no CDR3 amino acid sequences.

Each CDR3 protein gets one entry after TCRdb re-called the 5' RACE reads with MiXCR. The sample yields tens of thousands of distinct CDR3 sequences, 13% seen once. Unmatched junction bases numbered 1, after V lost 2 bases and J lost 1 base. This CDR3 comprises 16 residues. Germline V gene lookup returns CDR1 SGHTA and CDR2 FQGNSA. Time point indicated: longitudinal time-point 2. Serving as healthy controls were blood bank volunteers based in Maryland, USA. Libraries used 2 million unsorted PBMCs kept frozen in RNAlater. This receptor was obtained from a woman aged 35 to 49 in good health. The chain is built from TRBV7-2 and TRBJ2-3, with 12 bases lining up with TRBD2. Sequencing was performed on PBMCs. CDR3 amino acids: CASSLLAGGGTDTQYF. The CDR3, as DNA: TGTGCCAGCAGCTTACTAGCGGGAGGGGGCACAGATACGCAGTATTTT.